This passage covers 29 T cell receptor beta chains from one sample sequenced in a study of blood T cell repertoires in COVID-19. Assay: immunoSEQ multiplex PCR; the TCRdb copy retains only in-frame clones and omits some. The sample includes tens of thousands of clones, roughly 87% seen only once; the top ten take under 10%. Sequencing used peripheral blood. The source is a human donor with active COVID-19. The donor label of this sample is uncertain.

The chain employs TRBV6-4 and TRBJ1-1; D is ambiguous. The CDR3 loop spans 13 amino acids. Trimming left V 6 bases short and J 5 bases short, with 13 bases between. Per the germline V gene, CDR1 is MRHNA and CDR2 is SNTAGT. CDR3 in DNA: TGTGCCAGCAGCACCGAAACGGGGACTGAAGCTTTCTTT. Its protein is CASSTETGTEAFF.

V and J are TRBV5-1 and TRBJ2-2, with TRBD2 matching 15 bases. Germline CDR1 reads SGHRS; CDR2 reads YFSETQ. The CDR3 covers 19 residues. The V gene end was trimmed by 2 bases and the J gene end by 4 bases; junction bases not matched to a gene: 9. CDR3 sequence (DNA): TGCGCCAGCAGCTTAAGGACTAGCGGGAGGGCCGTGCTCACCGGGGAGCTGTTTTTT. As protein: CASSLRTSGRAVLTGELFF.

The V call is TRBV7-3, the J call TRBJ2-1; a possible D gene is TRBD1 (6 bases). CDR1 is SGHTA, CDR2 FQGTGA, per germline. The CDR3 length is 16 residues. Trimming cost V 5 bases and J 7 bases, with 21 bases left between them. The CDR3 sequence: CASSVQTGLGLNEQFF. The DNA of the CDR3 is TGTGCCAGCAGCGTCCAAACAGGGCTGGGTCTTAATGAGCAGTTCTTC.

The chain links TRBV11-3 to TRBJ2-7; D may be TRBD2 (5 bases). The CDR3 is 15 residues long. Germline values: CDR1 SGHNT, CDR2 YENEEA. V lost 1 base and J 1 base, leaving 11 bases between the germline ends. In nucleotides, the CDR3 is TGTGCCAGCAGCTTAGGTGACCCGGGGTCCTACGAGCAGTACTTC. Encoded protein: CASSLGDPGSYEQYF.

The J gene is TRBJ1-4, the V gene TRBV7-3, with unresolved D. V lost 10 bases and J 8 bases, leaving 14 bases between the germline ends. CDR1 and CDR2 from the germline V gene are SGHTA and FQGTGA. The CDR3 is 12 residues long. The CDR3 spells CAKTAGSEKLFF. CDR3 in DNA: TGTGCCAAGACGGCGGGAAGCGAAAAACTGTTTTTT.

This clone was counted only a few times. V and J are TRBV7-9 and TRBJ1-1; weak D call: TRBD1 (6 bases). The CDR3 consists of 13 residues. CDR1 is SEHNR and CDR2 is FQNEAQ in the germline V gene (reference sequence). The V gene lost 5 bases and the J gene lost 0 bases, with 7 bases spanning the gap. The CDR3 loop is CASSGQLNTEAFF. DNA for the CDR3: TGTGCCAGCAGCGGACAGTTGAACACTGAAGCTTTCTTT. Full variable domain (outside the CDR3, taken from reference TRBV7-9 and TRBJ1-1): DTGVSQNPRHKITKRGQNVTFRCDPISEHNRLYWYRQTLGQGPEFLTYFQNEAQLEKSRLLSDRFSAERPKGSFSTLEIQRTEQGDSAMYLCASSGQLNTEAFFGQGTRLTVV.

The chain has TRBV11-2 and TRBJ2-7, with 7 bases aligning to TRBD2. CDR3 length equals 14 residues. With 1 base clipped from V and 5 bases from J, the junction kept 5 bases outside the gene matches. Per the germline V gene, CDR1 is SGHAT and CDR2 is FQNNGV. The CDR3 reads CASSLGLAVDEQYF. CDR3 DNA sequence: TGTGCCAGCAGCTTAGGACTAGCCGTAGACGAGCAGTACTTC.

This sequence joins TRBV7-8 and TRBJ1-2; D perhaps matches TRBD1 (5 bases). CDR1 is SGHVS and CDR2 is FQNEAQ in the germline V gene. The V and J ends lost 1 base and 6 bases respectively, with 9 bases between them. The CDR3 spans 13 residues. The CDR3: CASSLGGENGYTF. The CDR3 DNA reads TGTGCCAGCAGCTTAGGGGGCGAGAATGGCTACACCTTC.

The genes are TRBV6-2 or TRBV6-3 and TRBJ1-5, with unresolved D. The germline V gene encodes CDR1 MNHEY and CDR2 SVGEGT. Trimming removed 2 bases at V and 0 bases at J, with 11 bases between. The CDR3 runs to 16 residues. For the CDR3, the DNA is TGTGCCAGCAGTTACGGCGGAATATATAGCAATCAGCCCCAGCATTTT. It encodes CASSYGGIYSNQPQHF.

The rearrangement links TRBV19 to TRBJ2-7, with TRBD1 as a possible D gene (6 bases). Germline values: CDR1 LNHDA, CDR2 SQIVND (reference sequence). This CDR3 contains 15 residues. The germline V and J ends were trimmed by 2 bases and 0 bases, with 11 bases remaining between them. The CDR3, as DNA: TGTGCCAGTAGTATAAGCCTGGGGGCCTCCTACGAGCAGTACTTC. Translating gives CASSISLGASYEQYF.

The gene calls are TRBV11-1 and TRBJ2-3; 14 positions match TRBD2. Germline V gene lookup returns CDR1 SGHAT and CDR2 FQDESV (reference sequence). The V and J ends lost 5 bases and 5 bases, in that order; junction bases with no gene match: 6. The CDR3 spans 16 residues. The CDR3 DNA sequence: TGTGCCAGCAGCGTTCGGACTAGCGGGAGGCAAGATACGCAGTATTTT. Its translation is CASSVRTSGRQDTQYF.

The V call is TRBV5-1, the J call TRBJ2-1; weak D call: TRBD2 (5 bases). The CDR3 spans 14 residues. With 0 bases removed from V and 7 bases from J, the gap between germline ends came to 11 bases. CDR1 and CDR2 from the germline V gene are SGHRS and YFSETQ. CDR3 nucleotide sequence: TGCGCCAGCAGCTTGGCAACATCGGGGAATGAGCAGTTCTTC. The encoded protein is CASSLATSGNEQFF.

The chain employs TRBV7-2 and TRBJ2-3; no clear D. Germline lookup yields CDR1 SGHTA and CDR2 FQGNSA. The CDR3 totals 15 residues. The ends were cut back, 2 bases at V and 9 bases at J, with 18 bases in the middle. The CDR3 DNA is TGTGCCAGCAGCTTAATCCCCGAAAGCCCTGTAACGCAGTATTTT. As protein: CASSLIPESPVTQYF.

The rearrangement joins TRBV11-3 to TRBJ1-5, with D possibly matching TRBD1 (6 bases). V was pared by 3 bases and J by 0 bases, with 15 bases between. Per the germline V gene, CDR1 is SGHNT and CDR2 is YENEEA. This CDR3 is 17 amino acids long. CDR3 sequence (DNA): TGTGCCAGCAGCTTTGGAACAGGGAGTCCTAGCAATCAGCCCCAGCATTTT. This encodes CASSFGTGSPSNQPQHF.

The chain uses TRBV5-4 and TRBJ2-7; TRBD2 aligns across 8 bases. The germline V gene has CDR1 SGHNT and CDR2 YYREEE (reference sequence). This CDR3 contains 17 residues. The V gene end was trimmed by 4 bases and the J gene end by 2 bases; junction bases not matched to a gene: 14. The CDR3 spells CASSGRGGSSPTYEQYF. The CDR3, as DNA: TGTGCCAGCAGCGGACGGGGGGGGTCCAGCCCCACCTACGAGCAGTACTTC.

The V gene is TRBV7-9, the J gene TRBJ2-7; TRBD2 matches at 14 bases. The CDR3 has 19 amino acids. Germline-derived CDR1 and CDR2 are SEHNR and FQNEAQ (reference sequence). With V trimmed by 5 bases and J by 0 bases, 12 bases remained unmatched. CDR3 sequence: CASSPGLAGAKGYSYEQYF. DNA for the CDR3: TGTGCCAGCAGCCCGGGACTAGCGGGAGCAAAAGGGTACTCCTACGAGCAGTACTTC.

V and J are TRBV27 and TRBJ1-2, with D tentatively TRBD1 (6 bases). The CDR3 is 13 amino acids. The V and J ends lost 3 bases and 3 bases respectively, with 8 bases between them. CDR1 MNHEY and CDR2 SMNVEV come from the germline V gene (reference sequence). The CDR3 sequence is CASSFSGDYGYTF. DNA of the CDR3: TGTGCCAGCAGTTTTTCAGGGGACTATGGCTACACCTTC.

The rearrangement links TRBV3-1 (or the pseudogene TRBV3-2) to TRBJ1-6; 9 bases match TRBD1. With 0 bases clipped from V and 8 bases from J, the junction kept 8 bases outside the gene matches. The CDR3 runs 17 residues. CDR1 is LGHDT and CDR2 is YNNKEL in the germline V gene (reference sequence). In nucleotides, the CDR3 is TGTGCCAGCAGCCAAGATGGGGGGGGACAGGGCTATTCACCCCTCCACTTT. This gives the protein CASSQDGGGQGYSPLHF.

CDR3 nucleotide sequence: TGTGCCAGCAGAGGGACAGGAGTCTACGAGCAGTACTTC. Its translation is CASRGTGVYEQYF. The chain uses TRBV27 and TRBJ2-7; 8 nucleotides line up with TRBD1. Germline V gives CDR1 MNHEY, CDR2 SMNVEV (reference sequence). V shed 6 bases, J shed 3 bases, and the junction held 4 bases outside the gene matches. CDR3 length: 13 amino acids.

The chain uses TRBV6-5 and TRBJ2-7, with D possibly being TRBD1 (6 bases). This CDR3 region has 14 residues. V was shortened by 6 bases and J by 2 bases, with 14 bases between the two germline ends. Germline CDR1 is MNHEY and CDR2 is SVGAGI. DNA for the CDR3: TGTGCCAGCAGGTTAACACAGGGCACCTACGAGCAGTACTTC. This codes for CASRLTQGTYEQYF.

V is TRBV6-5 and J is TRBJ1-3; D is undetermined. The CDR3 length is 14 residues. V was shortened by 6 bases and J by 2 bases, with 11 bases between the two germline ends. The germline V gene has CDR1 MNHEY and CDR2 SVGAGI. The CDR3 region has the DNA TGTGCCAGCAGCCTCTATCCCCCTGGAAACACCATATATTTT. Protein: CASSLYPPGNTIYF.

This chain joins TRBV19 and TRBJ1-4; possibly TRBD1 for D (5 bases). This CDR3 has 13 amino acids. V dropped 7 bases and J dropped 7 bases, with 13 bases sitting between them. Germline CDR1 LNHDA, CDR2 SQIVND (reference sequence). CDR3 region: CASNMGLPEKLFF. The CDR3 DNA sequence: TGTGCCAGTAATATGGGACTTCCTGAAAAACTGTTTTTT.

This chain joins TRBV4-3 and TRBJ2-7; TRBD1 agrees at 7 bases. The CDR3 contains 14 residues. Germline V gene sequence: CDR1 LGHNA, CDR2 YSLEER. After removal of 4 bases from V and 1 base from J, the junction contained 4 bases not matched to a gene. The CDR3 loop is CASSRDRVSYEQYF. The CDR3 DNA reads TGCGCCAGCAGCCGAGACAGGGTTTCCTACGAGCAGTACTTC.

The chain links TRBV9 to TRBJ2-1; 10 nucleotides agree with TRBD1. The germline V gene has CDR1 SGDLS and CDR2 YYNGEE. This CDR3 is 15 amino acids long. Trimming removed 2 bases from V and 5 bases from J; junction bases left unmatched: 4. Written as DNA, the CDR3 is TGTGCCAGCAGCGTCGGGACAGGGGAAAACAATGAGCAGTTCTTC. The encoded protein is CASSVGTGENNEQFF.

This clone is termed medium-sized. DNA for the CDR3: TGTGCCAGCAGTGAAGATCTCAGTGGAAACACCATATATTTT. It yields the protein CASSEDLSGNTIYF. The chain links TRBV2 to TRBJ1-3; D is uncertain. CDR3 length: 14 amino acids. Trimming shortened V by 1 base and J by 3 bases, and 7 bases separated the two germline ends. Germline V CDR1 and CDR2: SNHLY, FYNNEI.

V is TRBV25-1 and J is TRBJ2-1; 7 bases fit TRBD1. The V gene's germline CDR1 is MGHDK and CDR2 SYGVNS. This CDR3 comprises 14 residues. V shed 6 bases and J 3 bases; nucleotides not matched to a gene: 5. This CDR3 reads CASRDRVNYNEQFF. In DNA form, the CDR3 reads TGTGCCAGCAGAGACAGGGTTAACTACAATGAGCAGTTCTTC.

This clone was seen once. The V and J genes are TRBV2 and TRBJ2-7, with unresolved D. The germline CDR1 and CDR2 sequences are SNHLY and FYNNEI. Trimming shortened V by 4 bases and J by 2 bases, and 6 bases separated the two germline ends. The CDR3 is 12 residues long. The DNA for the CDR3 is TGTGCCAGCAGTGCCCTTACCTACGAGCAGTACTTC. Translation: CASSALTYEQYF.

The rearrangement uses TRBV20-1 and TRBJ2-1; no reliable D call. Germline CDR1 and CDR2: DFQATT and SNEGSKA (reference sequence). The CDR3 extends over 11 amino acids. V dropped 1 base and J dropped 9 bases, with 7 bases sitting between them. The CDR3 coding sequence is TGCAGTGCTAGAGCCGGGTCTGAGCAGTTCTTC. This encodes CSARAGSEQFF.

The V and J genes are TRBV5-1 and TRBJ2-1; TRBD2 matches at 9 bases. Per germline, CDR1 SGHRS and CDR2 YFSETQ. V was clipped by 2 bases and J by 8 bases; unmatched bases: 8. CDR3 length: 15 residues. Here the CDR3 reads CASSFLSGSPHEQFF. The CDR3 nucleotides are TGCGCCAGCAGCTTCCTTAGCGGGAGCCCCCATGAGCAGTTCTTC.